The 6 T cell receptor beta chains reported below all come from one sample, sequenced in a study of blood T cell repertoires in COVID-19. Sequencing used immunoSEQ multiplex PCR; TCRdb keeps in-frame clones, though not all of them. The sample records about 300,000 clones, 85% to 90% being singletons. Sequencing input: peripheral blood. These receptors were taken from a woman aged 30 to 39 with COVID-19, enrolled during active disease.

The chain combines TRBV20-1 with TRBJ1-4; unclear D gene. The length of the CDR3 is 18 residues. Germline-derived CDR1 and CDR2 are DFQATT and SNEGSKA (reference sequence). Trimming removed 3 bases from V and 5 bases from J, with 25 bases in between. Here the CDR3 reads CSASLHGRTFSRNEKLFF. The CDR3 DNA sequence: TGCAGTGCTAGTCTCCATGGCAGAACCTTCTCTAGAAATGAAAAACTGTTTTTT.

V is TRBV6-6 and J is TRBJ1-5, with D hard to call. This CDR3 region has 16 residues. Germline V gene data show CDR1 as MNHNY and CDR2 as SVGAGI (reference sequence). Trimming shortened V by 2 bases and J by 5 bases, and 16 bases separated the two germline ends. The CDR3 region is CASSYLQSTVDQPQHF. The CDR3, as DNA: TGTGCCAGCAGTTACCTCCAATCTACGGTGGATCAGCCCCAGCATTTT.

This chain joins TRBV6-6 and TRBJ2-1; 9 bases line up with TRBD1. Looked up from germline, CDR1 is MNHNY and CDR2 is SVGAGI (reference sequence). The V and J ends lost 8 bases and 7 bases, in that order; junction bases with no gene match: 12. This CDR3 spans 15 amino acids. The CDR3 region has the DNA TGTGCCAGCTCAACGACGCGACAGGGGGTGAATGAGCAGTTCTTC. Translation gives CASSTTRQGVNEQFF.

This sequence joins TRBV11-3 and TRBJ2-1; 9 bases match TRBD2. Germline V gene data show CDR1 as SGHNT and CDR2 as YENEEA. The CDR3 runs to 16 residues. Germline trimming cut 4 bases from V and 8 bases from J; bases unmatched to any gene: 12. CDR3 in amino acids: CASSSPGGGVKYEQFF. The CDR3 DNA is TGTGCCAGCAGCTCACCAGGCGGGGGGGTAAAGTATGAGCAGTTCTTC.

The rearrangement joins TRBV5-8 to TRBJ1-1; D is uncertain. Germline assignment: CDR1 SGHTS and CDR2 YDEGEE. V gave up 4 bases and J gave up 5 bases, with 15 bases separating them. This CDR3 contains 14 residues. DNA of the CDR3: TGTGCCAGCAGCCGGTCCCTGGTTAGAACTGAAGCTTTCTTT. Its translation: CASSRSLVRTEAFF. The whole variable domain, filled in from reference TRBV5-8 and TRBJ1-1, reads EAGVTQSPTHLIKTRGQQATLRCSPISGHTSVYWYQQALGLGLQFLLWYDEGEERNRGNFPPRFSGRQFPNYSSELNVNALELEDSALYLCASSRSLVRTEAFFGQGTRLTVV.

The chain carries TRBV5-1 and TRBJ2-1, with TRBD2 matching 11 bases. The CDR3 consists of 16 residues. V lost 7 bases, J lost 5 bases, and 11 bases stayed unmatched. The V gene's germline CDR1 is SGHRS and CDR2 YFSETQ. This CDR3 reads CASGLTSGGANNEQFF. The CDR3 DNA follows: TGCGCCAGCGGACTCACTAGCGGGGGAGCAAACAATGAGCAGTTCTTC.